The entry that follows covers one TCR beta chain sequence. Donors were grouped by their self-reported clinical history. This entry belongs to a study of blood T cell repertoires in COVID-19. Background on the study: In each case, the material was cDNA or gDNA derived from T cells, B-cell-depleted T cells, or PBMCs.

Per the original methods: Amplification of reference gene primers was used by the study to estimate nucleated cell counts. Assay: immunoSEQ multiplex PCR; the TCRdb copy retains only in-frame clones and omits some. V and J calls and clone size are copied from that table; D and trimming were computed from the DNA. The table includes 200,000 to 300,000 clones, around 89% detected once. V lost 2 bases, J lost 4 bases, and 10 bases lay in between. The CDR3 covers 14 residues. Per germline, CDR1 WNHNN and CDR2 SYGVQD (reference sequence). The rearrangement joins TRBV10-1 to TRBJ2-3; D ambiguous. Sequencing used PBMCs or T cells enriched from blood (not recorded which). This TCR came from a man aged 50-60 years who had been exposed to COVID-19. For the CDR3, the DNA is TGCGCCAGCAGTGAGCGCATGTCGGCAGATACGCAGTATTTT. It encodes CASSERMSADTQYF.